This T cell receptor (beta chain) was observed in a study of cytomegalovirus exposure and HLA in healthy donors. This clone has a handful of counts. The antigen remains undetermined. The PCR made use of 60 Vbeta and 13 Jbeta primers. TCRdb keeps only in-frame clones here, not all; method: immunoSEQ multiplex PCR. The data hold 95,000 to 150,000 clones, with less than 80% observed a single time. Whole-study results and caveats: Upon later analysis, TCR association rates were observed to vary by HLA locus, being highest for DRB1 and lowest for HLA-C. Analysis was performed later, and it showed HLA-associated TCR beta chains to be more clonally expanded than equally common others. A few chains tied to CMV proved CMV antigen-specific in vitro.

This CDR3 comprises 15 residues. Germline values: CDR1 SGHDT, CDR2 YYEEEE. V was clipped by 4 bases and J by 3 bases, with 14 bases between them. This sequence originates from a woman aged 45-60 years in good health and CMV-seronegative. The chain is built from TRBV5-6 and TRBJ1-5, with D uncertain. The source material was PBMCs. The CDR3 bases are TGTGCCAGCAGCCCCGAGCCAGGCTCCAATCAGCCCCAGCATTTT. Translated: CASSPEPGSNQPQHF.